These T cell receptor beta chains were read from a single sample in a study of blood T cell repertoires in COVID-19. The protocol was immunoSEQ multiplex PCR, while the TCRdb copy is restricted to in-frame clones and leaves out a portion. The sample lists a few hundred thousand clones; around 83% were seen once. Sequences were obtained from PBMCs or T cells enriched from blood (not recorded which). The receptors originated from a woman aged 45 to 65 who had recovered from COVID-19. Each CDR3 is given with its conserved first and last residue. D genes are given only for firm matches. Clone size is given for some rows only: seen once, a few or many times, or a class if the clone is expanded.

j_call v_call clone_size d_call cdr3_aa cdr3_nt
TRBJ2-2 TRBV6-4 NA TRBD2 CASSASGASTGELFF TGTGCCAGCTCGGCTAGCGGGGCCTCTACCGGGGAGCTGTTTTTT
TRBJ1-2 TRBV30 NA TRBD1 CASTGGSGYTF TGTGCCTCGACAGGGGGTAGTGGCTACACCTTC
TRBJ2-1 TRBV9 NA TRBD1 CASSPRQGSYNEQFF TGTGCCAGCAGCCCCCGACAGGGCTCCTACAATGAGCAGTTCTTC
TRBJ1-1 TRBV4-2 once NA CASSQDSGNTEAFF TGTGCCAGCAGCCAAGATTCGGGGAACACTGAAGCTTTCTTT
TRBJ1-5 TRBV18 NA TRBD1 CASSPTTGNQPQHF TGTGCCAGCTCACCGACGACAGGGAATCAGCCCCAGCATTTT
TRBJ1-2 TRBV5-8 once NA CASPSGYTF TGTGCCAGCCCCTCTGGCTACACCTTC
TRBJ1-4 TRBV6-5 NA TRBD1 CASNARGRPNEKLFF TGTGCCAGCAATGCGAGGGGGCGGCCTAATGAAAAACTGTTTTTT
TRBJ1-3 TRBV29-1 NA NA CSVETTGNTIYF TGCAGCGTTGAGACAACTGGAAACACCATATATTTT
TRBJ1-4 TRBV3-1/TRBV3-2 NA NA CASSQETYCVTNEKLFF TGTGCCAGCAGCCAAGAGACATATTGTGTAACTAATGAAAAACTGTTTTTT
TRBJ1-4 TRBV6-2/TRBV6-3 NA NA CASSLTGKGEKLFF TGTGCCAGCAGCCTTACAGGGAAAGGAGAAAAACTGTTTTTT
TRBJ2-1 TRBV20-1 NA TRBD2 CSASGPASGVFNEQFF TGCAGTGCTAGTGGTCCGGCTAGCGGGGTTTTCAATGAGCAGTTCTTC
TRBJ1-1 TRBV5-1 NA NA CASSFEGGNTEAFF TGCGCCAGCAGCTTCGAGGGAGGGAACACTGAAGCTTTCTTT